This T cell receptor (beta chain) was captured in a study of T cell responses to AZD1222 COVID-19 vaccine. Whole-study findings and limits: Nearly half of unique spike-specific TCRs reportedly avoided B.1.351 and B.1.1.7 mutated regions. White British ancestry dominated among donors, who included more females, and clonal diversity was possibly underestimated. Spike-specific TCRs gained breadth and depth after people received two AZD1222 doses.

This clone has only a few counts. Its target is not known. Deletions cut 3 bases from V and 0 bases from J, with 6 bases between. CDR1 and CDR2 from the germline V gene are KGHSH and LQKENI. The CDR3 has 13 residues. The table came from immunoSEQ multiplex PCR; TCRdb's copy has only in-frame clones and leaves some out. The sample lists 150,000 or so clones, about 87% occurring once. The source is an adult in good health. This sample comprised peripheral blood, obtained on day 0 of MenACWY control vaccination. The V and J genes are TRBV18 and TRBJ2-7; D is ambiguous. The CDR3 sequence is CASSPASSYEQYF. Written as DNA, the CDR3 is TGTGCCAGCTCACCTGCGAGCTCCTACGAGCAGTACTTC.